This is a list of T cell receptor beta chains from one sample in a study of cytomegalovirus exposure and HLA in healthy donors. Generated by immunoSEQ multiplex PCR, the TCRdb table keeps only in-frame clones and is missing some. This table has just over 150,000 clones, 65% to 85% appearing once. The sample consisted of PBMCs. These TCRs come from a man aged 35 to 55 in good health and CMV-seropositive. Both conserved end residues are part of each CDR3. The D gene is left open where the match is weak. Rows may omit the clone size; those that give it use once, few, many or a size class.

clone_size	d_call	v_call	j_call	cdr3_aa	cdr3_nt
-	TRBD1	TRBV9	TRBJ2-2	CASSIRPTGLYTGELFF	TGTGCCAGCAGCATCAGGCCGACAGGGCTGTACACCGGGGAGCTGTTTTTT
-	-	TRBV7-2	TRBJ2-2	CASSFKRTGELFF	TGTGCCAGCAGCTTCAAGCGGACCGGGGAGCTGTTTTTT
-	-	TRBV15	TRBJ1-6	CATSLTKGVGSSPLHF	TGTGCCACCAGCCTTACTAAAGGGGTTGGAAGTTCACCCCTCCACTTT
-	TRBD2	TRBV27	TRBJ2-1	CASSRVLAGFYNEQFF	TGTGCCAGCAGTAGGGTCCTAGCGGGGTTCTACAATGAGCAGTTCTTC
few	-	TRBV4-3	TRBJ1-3	CASSQDRSSGNTIYF	TGCGCCAGCAGCCAAGATCGCAGCTCTGGAAACACCATATATTTT
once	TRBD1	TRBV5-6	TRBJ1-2	CASSSRTGGFGYTF	TGTGCCAGCAGCTCAAGAACAGGGGGCTTCGGCTACACCTTC
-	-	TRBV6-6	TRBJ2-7	CASSYSTPQGYEQYF	TGTGCCAGCAGTTACTCGACTCCCCAGGGCTACGAGCAGTACTTC
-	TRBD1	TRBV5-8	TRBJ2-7	CATQQGWWDRSSYEQYF	TGTGCCACCCAGCAGGGTTGGTGGGACAGGAGCTCCTACGAGCAGTACTTC
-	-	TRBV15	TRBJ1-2	CATSRAHSGDRNYGYTF	TGTGCCACCAGCAGAGCCCATTCAGGGGACCGTAACTATGGCTACACCTTC
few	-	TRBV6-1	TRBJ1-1	CASSDRFPDTEAFF	TGTGCCAGCAGCGACAGGTTTCCGGACACTGAAGCTTTCTTT
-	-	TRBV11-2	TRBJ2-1	CASSLVSGINEQFF	TGTGCCAGCAGCTTAGTTTCGGGTATCAATGAGCAGTTCTTC
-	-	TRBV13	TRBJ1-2	CASSFQASGGGYTF	TGTGCCAGCAGCTTTCAGGCTTCCGGAGGGGGCTACACCTTC
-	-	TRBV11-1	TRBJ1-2	CASSGPGGDYGYTF	TGTGCCAGCAGCGGCCCCGGAGGGGACTATGGCTACACCTTC
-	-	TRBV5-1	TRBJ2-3	CASSLPGGSTDTQYF	TGCGCCAGCAGCTTGCCCGGGGGTAGCACAGATACGCAGTATTTT
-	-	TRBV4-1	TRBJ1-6	CASSQDPYRSSYNSPLHF	TGCGCCAGCAGCCAAGATCCCTACAGGAGCTCCTATAATTCACCCCTCCACTTT
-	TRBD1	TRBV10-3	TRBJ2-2	CATGTASNTGELFF	TGTGCCACCGGGACAGCTTCGAACACCGGGGAGCTGTTTTTT
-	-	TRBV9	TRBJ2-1	CASSVMGGEFYNEQFF	TGTGCCAGCAGCGTAATGGGCGGGGAATTTTACAATGAGCAGTTCTTC
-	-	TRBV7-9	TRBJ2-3	CASSLMGGPPQYF	TGTGCCAGCAGCTTAATGGGGGGACCACCGCAGTATTTT
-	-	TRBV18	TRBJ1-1	CASSPPRGNTEAFF	TGTGCCAGCTCACCACCGCGGGGGAACACTGAAGCTTTCTTT
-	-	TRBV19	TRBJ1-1	CASSVDARVAEAFF	TGTGCCAGTAGCGTAGATGCGAGGGTGGCTGAAGCTTTCTTT
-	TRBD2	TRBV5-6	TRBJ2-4	CASNFGGGRAKNIQYF	TGTGCCAGCAACTTCGGGGGGGGGAGGGCCAAAAACATTCAGTACTTC
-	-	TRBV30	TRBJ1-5	CAWSVSGNQPQHF	TGTGCCTGGAGTGTCTCTGGCAATCAGCCCCAGCATTTT